This T cell receptor beta chain was sequenced in a study of CD4 and CD8 cells across lung adenocarcinoma regions. One entry per CDR3 protein, called by TCRdb with MiXCR from the PCR reads. The sample includes 6,000 to 7,500 distinct CDR3 sequences, roughly 57% seen only once; the top ten take 97%. The patients had localized lung adenocarcinoma, a non-small cell subtype. V was pared by 4 bases and J by 5 bases, with 11 bases between. There are 13 residues in the CDR3. Germline CDR1 is MNHNS and CDR2 is SASEGT. The sample comprised CD8+ T cells from the center of a lung tumor. The V and J genes are TRBV6-1 and TRBJ1-1, with a tentative D call TRBD1 (5 bases). The sequence came from a male donor with lung adenocarcinoma. The CD4 and CD8 labels of this study may be unreliable. CDR3 sequence (DNA): TGTGCCAGCAGTGGCGAGGGGAGGACTGAAGCTTTCTTT. Amino acids: CASSGEGRTEAFF.